This T cell receptor beta chain was documented in a study of spatial heterogeneity in lung cancer. Study outcomes and limitations: Among blood samples, ubiquitous expanded tumor TCRs appeared more at resection than at follow-up.

Germline V gives CDR1 SGHVS, CDR2 FNYEAQ. CDR3 length: 15 amino acids. Trimming cost V 5 bases and J 0 bases, with 11 bases left between them. TCRdb re-called the 5' RACE reads through MiXCR, storing one row per CDR3 protein. The data show approximately 44,000 distinct CDR3 sequences, roughly 15% seen once. Notes on this clonotype: What it binds is not known.

The sample's time point: sample taken at primary tumor resection. This clonotype originated in a male donor with early-stage non-small cell lung cancer. The starting material was PBMCs, obtained at surgery. The chain employs TRBV7-6 and TRBJ1-3; D gene unclear. The CDR3 DNA is TGTGCCAGCAGCCCTCTTGCGTTCTCTGGAAACACCATATATTTT. It encodes CASSPLAFSGNTIYF.